This TCR beta chain was sequenced in a study of cytotoxic CD8 clonotypes in ibrutinib-treated CLL. The V segment lost 3 bases and the J segment 0 bases; nucleotides outside the gene matches: 7. Germline V lookup: CDR1 SGHTA, CDR2 FQGNSA. There are 16 residues in the CDR3. Sequencing was designed to attain a depth spanning 1 in 200,000 to 1 in 1 million T cells. Clones were read by immunoSEQ multiplex PCR, and TCRdb kept only the in-frame ones, dropping some. The sample lists fewer than 400,000 clones; about 61% were seen once. The chain combines TRBV7-2 with TRBJ2-7; 8 positions agree with TRBD2. The sequence was obtained from a human donor with chronic lymphocytic leukemia. This sample comprised PBMCs, obtained after 36 months of ibrutinib treatment. The CDR3 reads CASSFLSGGLSYEQYF. In nucleotides, the CDR3 is TGTGCCAGCAGCTTTCTATCGGGGGGGCTCTCCTACGAGCAGTACTTC.